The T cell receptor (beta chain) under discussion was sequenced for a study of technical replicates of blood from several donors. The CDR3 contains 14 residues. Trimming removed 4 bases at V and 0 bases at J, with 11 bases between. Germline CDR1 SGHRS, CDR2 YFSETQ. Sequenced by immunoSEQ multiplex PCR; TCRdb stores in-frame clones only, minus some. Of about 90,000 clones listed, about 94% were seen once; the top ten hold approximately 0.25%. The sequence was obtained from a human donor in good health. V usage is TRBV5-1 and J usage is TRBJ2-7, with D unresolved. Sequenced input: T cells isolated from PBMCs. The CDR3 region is CASSPQTVSYEQYF. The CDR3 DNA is TGCGCCAGCAGCCCTCAAACGGTCTCCTACGAGCAGTACTTC. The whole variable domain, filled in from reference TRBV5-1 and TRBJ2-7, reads KAGVTQTPRYLIKTRGQQVTLSCSPISGHRSVSWYQQTPGQGLQFLFEYFSETQRNKGNFPGRFSGRQFSNSRSEMNVSTLELGDSALYLCASSPQTVSYEQYFGPGTRLTVT.